This TCR beta chain was documented in a study of PD-1 blockade in classical Hodgkin lymphoma. Study-level points and caveats: CD4+ TCR diversity climbed significantly by C4D1, unlike CD8+ TCR diversity. The drivers behind the repertoire differences, possibly disease activity or prior therapy, remain undefined. Partial responders and progressors had significantly lower baseline TCR diversity.

A remark on this clone: Antigen: not known.

Every one of the patients relapsed after autologous stem cell transplantation (brentuximab vedotin exposure was variable). This table comes from immunoSEQ multiplex PCR, and its TCRdb copy is limited to in-frame clones, with some not included. This sample has 72,000 or so clones, with just over 90% found just once. V was clipped by 3 bases and J by 1 base, with 15 bases between them. CDR3 length: 16 residues. The germline V gene has CDR1 SNHLY and CDR2 FYNNEI. This sequence was found in a human donor with classical Hodgkin lymphoma. Here the sequenced sample was peripheral blood mononuclear cells (PBMCs), taken at baseline. V is TRBV2 and J is TRBJ1-2; perhaps TRBD1 as D (5 bases). CDR3 nucleotide sequence: TGTGCCAGCAGTGATTTGGTCAGGGCGGGTAACTATGGCTACACCTTC. Residues: CASSDLVRAGNYGYTF.